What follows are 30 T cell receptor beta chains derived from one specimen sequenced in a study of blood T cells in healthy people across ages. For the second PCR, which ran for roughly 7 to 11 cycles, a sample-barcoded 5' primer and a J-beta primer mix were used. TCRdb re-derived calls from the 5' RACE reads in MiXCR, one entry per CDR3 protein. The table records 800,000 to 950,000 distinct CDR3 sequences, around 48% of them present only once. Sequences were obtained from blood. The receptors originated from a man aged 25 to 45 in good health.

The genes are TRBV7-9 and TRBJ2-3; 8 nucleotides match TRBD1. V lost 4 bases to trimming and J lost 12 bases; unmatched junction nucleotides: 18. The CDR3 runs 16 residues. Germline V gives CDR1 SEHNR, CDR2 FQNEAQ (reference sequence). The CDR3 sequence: CASSSQTGETFRDQYF. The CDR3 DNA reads TGTGCCAGCAGCTCCCAGACAGGGGAAACTTTCAGGGATCAGTATTTT.

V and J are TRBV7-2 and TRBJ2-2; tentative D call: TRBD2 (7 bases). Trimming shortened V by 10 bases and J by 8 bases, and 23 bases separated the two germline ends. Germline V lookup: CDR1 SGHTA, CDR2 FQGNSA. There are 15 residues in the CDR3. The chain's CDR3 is CATGPIGGLAGELFF. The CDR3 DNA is TGTGCCACCGGGCCGATCGGGGGGCTAGCTGGGGAGCTGTTTTTT.

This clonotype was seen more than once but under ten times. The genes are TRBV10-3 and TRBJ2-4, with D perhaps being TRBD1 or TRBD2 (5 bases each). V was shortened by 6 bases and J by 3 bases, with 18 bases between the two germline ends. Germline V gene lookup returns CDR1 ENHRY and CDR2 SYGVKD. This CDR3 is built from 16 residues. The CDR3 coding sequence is TGTGCCATCAGCGCCCGTCTGGGGGACGGCAAAAACATTCAGTACTTC. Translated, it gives CAISARLGDGKNIQYF.

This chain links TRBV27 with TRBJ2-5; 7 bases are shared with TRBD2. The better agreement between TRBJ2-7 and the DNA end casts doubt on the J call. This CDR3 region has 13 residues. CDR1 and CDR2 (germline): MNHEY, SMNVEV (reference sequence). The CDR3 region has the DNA TGTGCCAGCATGTCAGCGGGGACCTGCGAGCAGTACTTC. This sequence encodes CASMSAGTCEQYF.

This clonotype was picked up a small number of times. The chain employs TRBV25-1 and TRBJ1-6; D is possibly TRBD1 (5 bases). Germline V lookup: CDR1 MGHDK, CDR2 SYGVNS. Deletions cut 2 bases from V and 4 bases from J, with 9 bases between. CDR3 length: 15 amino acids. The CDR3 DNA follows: TGTGCCAGCAGTGAAACAGGCTATTATAATTCACCCCTCCACTTT. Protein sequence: CASSETGYYNSPLHF. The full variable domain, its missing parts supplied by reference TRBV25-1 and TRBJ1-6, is EADIYQTPRYLVIGTGKKITLECSQTMGHDKMYWYQQDPGMELHLIHYSYGVNSTEKGDLSSESTVSRIRTEHFPLTLESARPSHTSQYLCASSETGYYNSPLHFGNGTRLTVT.

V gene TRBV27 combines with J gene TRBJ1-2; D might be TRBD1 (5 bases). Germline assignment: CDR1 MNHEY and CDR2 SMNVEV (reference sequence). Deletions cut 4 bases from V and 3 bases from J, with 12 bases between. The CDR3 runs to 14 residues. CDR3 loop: CASSSATEDYGYTF. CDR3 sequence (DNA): TGTGCCAGCAGTTCGGCGACAGAGGACTATGGCTACACCTTC.

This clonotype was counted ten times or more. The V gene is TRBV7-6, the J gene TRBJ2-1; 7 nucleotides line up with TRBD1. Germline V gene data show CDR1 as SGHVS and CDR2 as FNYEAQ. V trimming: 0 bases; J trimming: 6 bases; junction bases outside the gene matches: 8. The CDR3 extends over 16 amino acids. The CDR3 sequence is CASSLAATGRGNEQFF. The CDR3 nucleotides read TGTGCCAGCAGCTTAGCGGCGACAGGGAGAGGCAATGAGCAGTTCTTC.

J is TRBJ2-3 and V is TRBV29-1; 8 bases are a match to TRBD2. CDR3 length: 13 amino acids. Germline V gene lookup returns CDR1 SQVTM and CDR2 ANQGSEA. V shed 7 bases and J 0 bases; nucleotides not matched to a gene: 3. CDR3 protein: CSASGGSTDTQYF. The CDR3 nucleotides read TGCAGCGCCAGCGGGGGTAGCACAGATACGCAGTATTTT.

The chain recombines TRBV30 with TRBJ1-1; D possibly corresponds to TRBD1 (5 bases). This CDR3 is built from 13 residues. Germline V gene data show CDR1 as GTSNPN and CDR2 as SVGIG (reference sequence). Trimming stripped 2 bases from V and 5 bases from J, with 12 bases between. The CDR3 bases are TGTGCCTGGAGTAGAGGGGCCTGGACTGAAGCTTTCTTT. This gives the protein CAWSRGAWTEAFF. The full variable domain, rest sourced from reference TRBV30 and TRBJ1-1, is SQTIHQWPATLVQPVGSPLSLECTVEGTSNPNLYWYRQAAGRGLQLLFYSVGIGQISSEVPQNLSASRPQDRQFILSSKKLLLSDSGFYLCAWSRGAWTEAFFGQGTRLTVV.

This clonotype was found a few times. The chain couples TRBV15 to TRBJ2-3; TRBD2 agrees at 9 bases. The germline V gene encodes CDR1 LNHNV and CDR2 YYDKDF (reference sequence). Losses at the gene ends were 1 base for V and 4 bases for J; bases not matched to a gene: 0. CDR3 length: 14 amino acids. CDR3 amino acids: CATSRGLAADTQYF. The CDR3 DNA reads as TGTGCCACCAGCAGAGGACTAGCGGCAGATACGCAGTATTTT.

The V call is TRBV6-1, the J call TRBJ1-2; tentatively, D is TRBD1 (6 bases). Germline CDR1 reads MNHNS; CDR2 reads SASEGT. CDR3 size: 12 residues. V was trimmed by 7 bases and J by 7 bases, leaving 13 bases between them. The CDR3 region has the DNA TGTGCCAGCAAACAGGGCGTCTCTGGCTACACCTTC. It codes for CASKQGVSGYTF.

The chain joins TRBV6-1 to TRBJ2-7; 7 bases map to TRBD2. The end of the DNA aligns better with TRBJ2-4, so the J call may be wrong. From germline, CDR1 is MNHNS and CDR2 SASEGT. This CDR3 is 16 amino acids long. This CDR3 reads CASSEASRLAQNIQYF. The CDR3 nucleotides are TGTGCCAGCAGTGAAGCCTCGCGACTAGCACAAAACATTCAGTACTTC.

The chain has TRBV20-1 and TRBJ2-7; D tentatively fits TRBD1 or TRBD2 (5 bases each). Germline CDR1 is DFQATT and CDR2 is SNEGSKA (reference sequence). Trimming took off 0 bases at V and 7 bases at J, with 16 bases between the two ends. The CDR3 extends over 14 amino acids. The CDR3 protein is CSARDPRLAGEQYF. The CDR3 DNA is TGCAGTGCTAGAGATCCACGCCTAGCAGGGGAGCAGTACTTC.

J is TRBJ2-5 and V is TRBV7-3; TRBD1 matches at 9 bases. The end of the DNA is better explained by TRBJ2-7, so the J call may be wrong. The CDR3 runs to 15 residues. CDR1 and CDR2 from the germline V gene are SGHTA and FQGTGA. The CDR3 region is CASSSSGTGQSEQYF. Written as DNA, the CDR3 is TGTGCCAGCAGCTCATCCGGGACAGGGCAATCCGAGCAGTACTTC.

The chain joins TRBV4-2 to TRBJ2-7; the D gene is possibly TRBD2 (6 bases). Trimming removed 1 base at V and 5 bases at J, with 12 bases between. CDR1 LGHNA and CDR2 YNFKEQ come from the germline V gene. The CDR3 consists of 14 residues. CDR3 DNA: TGTGCCAGCAGCCAAGGGGGACTCTTGGACGAGCAGTACTTC. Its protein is CASSQGGLLDEQYF.

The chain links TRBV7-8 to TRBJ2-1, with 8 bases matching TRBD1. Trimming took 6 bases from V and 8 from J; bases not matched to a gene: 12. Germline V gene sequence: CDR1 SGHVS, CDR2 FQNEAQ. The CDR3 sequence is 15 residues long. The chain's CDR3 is CASSFWTGNEDEQFF. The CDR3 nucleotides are TGTGCCAGCAGTTTCTGGACAGGGAATGAAGATGAGCAGTTCTTC.

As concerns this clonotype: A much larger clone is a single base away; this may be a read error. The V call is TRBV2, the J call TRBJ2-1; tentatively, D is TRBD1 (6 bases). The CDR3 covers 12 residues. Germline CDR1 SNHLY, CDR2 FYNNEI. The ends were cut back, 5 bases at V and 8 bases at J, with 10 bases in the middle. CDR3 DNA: TGTGCCAGCAGTCCGGACAGCGATGAGCAGTTCTTC. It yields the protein CASSPDSDEQFF. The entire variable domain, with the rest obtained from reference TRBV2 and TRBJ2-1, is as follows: EPEVTQTPSHQVTQMGQEVILRCVPISNHLYFYWYRQILGQKVEFLVSFYNNEISEKSEIFDDQFSVERPDGSNFTLKIRSTKLEDSAMYFCASSPDSDEQFFGPGTRLTVL.

The CDR3 spells CASSYSGREAFF. CDR3 nucleotides: TGTGCCAGCAGTTACTCGGGACGGGAAGCTTTCTTT. The rearrangement links TRBV6-6 to TRBJ1-1; TRBD1 is a possible D gene (5 bases). V gave up 0 bases and J gave up 8 bases, with 7 bases separating them. CDR3 size: 12 residues. CDR1 and CDR2 from the germline V gene are MNHNY and SVGAGI (reference sequence).

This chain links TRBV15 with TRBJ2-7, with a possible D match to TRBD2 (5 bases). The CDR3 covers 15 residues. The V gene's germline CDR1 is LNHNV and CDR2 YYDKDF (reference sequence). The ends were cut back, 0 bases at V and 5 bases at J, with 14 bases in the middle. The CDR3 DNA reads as TGTGCCACCAGCAGAGATAAGCCGGAGGTTAACGAGCAGTACTTC. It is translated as CATSRDKPEVNEQYF.

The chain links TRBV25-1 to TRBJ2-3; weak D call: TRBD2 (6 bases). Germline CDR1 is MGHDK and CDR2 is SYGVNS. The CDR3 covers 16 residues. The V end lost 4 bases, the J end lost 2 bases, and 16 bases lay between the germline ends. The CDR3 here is CASSVPRTGLTDTQYF. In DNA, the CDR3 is TGTGCCAGCAGTGTCCCCCGGACGGGACTCACAGATACGCAGTATTTT.

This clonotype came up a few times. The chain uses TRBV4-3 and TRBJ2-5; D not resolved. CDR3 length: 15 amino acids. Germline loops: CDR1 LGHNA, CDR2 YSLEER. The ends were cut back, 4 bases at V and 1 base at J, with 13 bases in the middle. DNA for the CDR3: TGCGCCAGCAGCCCAGGCCGACTTTTCCAAGAGACCCAGTACTTC. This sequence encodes CASSPGRLFQETQYF.

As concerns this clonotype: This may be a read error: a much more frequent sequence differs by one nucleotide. CDR3 residues: CASSERSGTVAYEQYF. Here the CDR3 DNA reads TGTGCCAGCAGTGAGCGATCCGGGACGGTAGCCTACGAGCAGTACTTC. J is TRBJ2-7 and V is TRBV25-1, with D tentatively TRBD1 or TRBD2 (5 bases each). The germline CDR1 and CDR2 sequences are MGHDK and SYGVNS. V shed 3 bases and J shed 2 bases, with 17 bases lying between them. There are 16 residues in the CDR3.

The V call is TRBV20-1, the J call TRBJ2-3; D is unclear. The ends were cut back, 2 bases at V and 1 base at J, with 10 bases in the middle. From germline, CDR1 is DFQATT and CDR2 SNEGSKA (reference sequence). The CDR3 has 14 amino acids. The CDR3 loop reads CSARRGRGTDTQYF. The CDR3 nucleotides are TGCAGTGCTAGACGCGGCCGGGGCACAGATACGCAGTATTTT.

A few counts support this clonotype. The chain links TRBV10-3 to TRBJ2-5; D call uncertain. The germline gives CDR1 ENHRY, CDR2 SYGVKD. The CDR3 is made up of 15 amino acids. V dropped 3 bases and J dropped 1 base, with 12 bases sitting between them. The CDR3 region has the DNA TGTGCCATCAGTGATTTTGAAAACCTCCAAGAGACCCAGTACTTC. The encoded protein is CAISDFENLQETQYF.

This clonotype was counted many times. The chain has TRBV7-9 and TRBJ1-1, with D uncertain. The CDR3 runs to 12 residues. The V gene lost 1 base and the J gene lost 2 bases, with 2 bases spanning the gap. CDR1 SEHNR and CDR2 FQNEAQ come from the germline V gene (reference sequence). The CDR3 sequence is CASSLDNTEAFF. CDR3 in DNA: TGTGCCAGCAGCTTAGATAACACTGAAGCTTTCTTT.

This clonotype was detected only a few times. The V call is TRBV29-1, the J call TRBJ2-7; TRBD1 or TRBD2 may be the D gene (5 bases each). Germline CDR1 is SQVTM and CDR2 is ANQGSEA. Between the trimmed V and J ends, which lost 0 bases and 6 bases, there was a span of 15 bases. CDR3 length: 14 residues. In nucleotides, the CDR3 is TGCAGCGTTGAAGATGGGGGTACTCACGGCGAGCAGTACTTC. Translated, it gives CSVEDGGTHGEQYF.

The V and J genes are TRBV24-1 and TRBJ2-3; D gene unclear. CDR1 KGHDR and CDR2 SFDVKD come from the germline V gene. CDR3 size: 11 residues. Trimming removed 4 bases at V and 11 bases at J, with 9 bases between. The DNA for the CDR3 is TGTGCCACCAGTGACTCGAGGCAGCAGTATTTT. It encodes CATSDSRQQYF.

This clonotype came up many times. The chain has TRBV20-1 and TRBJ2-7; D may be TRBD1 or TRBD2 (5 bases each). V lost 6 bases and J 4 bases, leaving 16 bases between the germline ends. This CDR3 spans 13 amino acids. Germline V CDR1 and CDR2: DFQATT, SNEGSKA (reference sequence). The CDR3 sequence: CSAHRDGMYEQYF. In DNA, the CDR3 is TGCAGTGCGCACCGGGACGGGATGTACGAGCAGTACTTC.

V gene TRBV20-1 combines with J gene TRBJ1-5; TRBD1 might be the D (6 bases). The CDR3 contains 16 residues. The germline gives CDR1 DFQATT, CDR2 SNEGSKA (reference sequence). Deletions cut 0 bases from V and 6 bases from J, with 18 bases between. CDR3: CSARDGLRGRGQPQHF. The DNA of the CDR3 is TGCAGTGCTAGAGACGGACTACGGGGGCGCGGTCAGCCCCAGCATTTT.

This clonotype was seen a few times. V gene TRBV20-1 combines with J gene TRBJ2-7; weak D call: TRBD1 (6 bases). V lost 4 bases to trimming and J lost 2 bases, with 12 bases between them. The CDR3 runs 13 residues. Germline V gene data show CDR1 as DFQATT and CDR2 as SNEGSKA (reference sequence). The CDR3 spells CSATRQAAYEQYF. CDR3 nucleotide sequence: TGCAGTGCTACTCGACAGGCGGCCTACGAGCAGTACTTC.